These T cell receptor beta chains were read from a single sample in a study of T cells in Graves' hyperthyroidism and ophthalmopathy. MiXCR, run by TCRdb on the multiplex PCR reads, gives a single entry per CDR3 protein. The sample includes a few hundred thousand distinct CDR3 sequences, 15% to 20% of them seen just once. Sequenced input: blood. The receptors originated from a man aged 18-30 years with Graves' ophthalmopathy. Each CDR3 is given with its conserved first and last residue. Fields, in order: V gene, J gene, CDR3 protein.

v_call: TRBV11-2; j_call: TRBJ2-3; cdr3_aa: CASSLLGNTDTQYF
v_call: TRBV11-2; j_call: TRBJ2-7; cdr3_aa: CASSLDGISSYEQYF
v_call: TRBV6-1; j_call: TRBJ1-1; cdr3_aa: CASSSGEENTEAFF
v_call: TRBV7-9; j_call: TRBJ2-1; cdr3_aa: CASSSHSGGAGEQFF
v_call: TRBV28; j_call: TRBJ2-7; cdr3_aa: CASNGQDYKSYEQYF
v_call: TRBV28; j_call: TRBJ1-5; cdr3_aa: CANRGGHSNQPQHF
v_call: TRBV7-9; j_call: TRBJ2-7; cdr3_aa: CASSSDRGHEQYF
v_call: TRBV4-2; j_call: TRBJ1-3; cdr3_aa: CASSPDSGQRSGNTIYF
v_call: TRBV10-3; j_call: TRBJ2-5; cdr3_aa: CAISDGGLAGGFQETQYF
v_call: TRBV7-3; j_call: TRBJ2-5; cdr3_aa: CASSPDRLGTQYF
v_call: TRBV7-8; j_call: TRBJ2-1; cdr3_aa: CASSPLGPTYNEQFF
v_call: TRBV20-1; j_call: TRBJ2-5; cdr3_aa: CSASGDRQETQYF
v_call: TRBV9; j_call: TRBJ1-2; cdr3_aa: CASSVGGPANYGYTF
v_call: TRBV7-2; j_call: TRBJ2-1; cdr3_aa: CASSLGGNEQLF
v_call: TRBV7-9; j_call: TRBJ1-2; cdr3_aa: CASSFRATEANYGYTF
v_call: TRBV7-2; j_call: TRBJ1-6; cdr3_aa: CASSLGLTVNSPLHF
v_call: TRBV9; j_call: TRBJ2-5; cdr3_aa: CASSVDAVNVETQYF
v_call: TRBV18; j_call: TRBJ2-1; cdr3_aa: CASSPPAQYNEQFF
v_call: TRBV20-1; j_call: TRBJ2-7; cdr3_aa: CSASVGEAGFSYEQYF
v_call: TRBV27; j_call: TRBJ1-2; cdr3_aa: CASSPDSDSYGYTF
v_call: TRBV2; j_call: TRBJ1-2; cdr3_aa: CASGRGGYGYTF
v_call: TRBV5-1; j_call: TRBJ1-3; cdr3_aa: CASSFEGGQGKTIYF
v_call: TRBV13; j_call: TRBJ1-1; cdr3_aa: CASSLTQGNEAFF
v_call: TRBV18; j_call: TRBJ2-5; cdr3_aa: CATRQGETQYF
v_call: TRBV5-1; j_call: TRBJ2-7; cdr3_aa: CASSLGTGLNEQYF
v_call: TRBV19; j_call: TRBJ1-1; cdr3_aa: CASTGGWTEAFF
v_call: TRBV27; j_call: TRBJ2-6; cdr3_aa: CASTFDKPRGLSGANVLTF
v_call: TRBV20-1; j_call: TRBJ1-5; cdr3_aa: CSANWGPPRGQPQHF
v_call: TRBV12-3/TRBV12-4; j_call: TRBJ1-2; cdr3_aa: CASRGQGNYGYTF
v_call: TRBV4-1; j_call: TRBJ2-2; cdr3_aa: CASSHPPGGLGELFF